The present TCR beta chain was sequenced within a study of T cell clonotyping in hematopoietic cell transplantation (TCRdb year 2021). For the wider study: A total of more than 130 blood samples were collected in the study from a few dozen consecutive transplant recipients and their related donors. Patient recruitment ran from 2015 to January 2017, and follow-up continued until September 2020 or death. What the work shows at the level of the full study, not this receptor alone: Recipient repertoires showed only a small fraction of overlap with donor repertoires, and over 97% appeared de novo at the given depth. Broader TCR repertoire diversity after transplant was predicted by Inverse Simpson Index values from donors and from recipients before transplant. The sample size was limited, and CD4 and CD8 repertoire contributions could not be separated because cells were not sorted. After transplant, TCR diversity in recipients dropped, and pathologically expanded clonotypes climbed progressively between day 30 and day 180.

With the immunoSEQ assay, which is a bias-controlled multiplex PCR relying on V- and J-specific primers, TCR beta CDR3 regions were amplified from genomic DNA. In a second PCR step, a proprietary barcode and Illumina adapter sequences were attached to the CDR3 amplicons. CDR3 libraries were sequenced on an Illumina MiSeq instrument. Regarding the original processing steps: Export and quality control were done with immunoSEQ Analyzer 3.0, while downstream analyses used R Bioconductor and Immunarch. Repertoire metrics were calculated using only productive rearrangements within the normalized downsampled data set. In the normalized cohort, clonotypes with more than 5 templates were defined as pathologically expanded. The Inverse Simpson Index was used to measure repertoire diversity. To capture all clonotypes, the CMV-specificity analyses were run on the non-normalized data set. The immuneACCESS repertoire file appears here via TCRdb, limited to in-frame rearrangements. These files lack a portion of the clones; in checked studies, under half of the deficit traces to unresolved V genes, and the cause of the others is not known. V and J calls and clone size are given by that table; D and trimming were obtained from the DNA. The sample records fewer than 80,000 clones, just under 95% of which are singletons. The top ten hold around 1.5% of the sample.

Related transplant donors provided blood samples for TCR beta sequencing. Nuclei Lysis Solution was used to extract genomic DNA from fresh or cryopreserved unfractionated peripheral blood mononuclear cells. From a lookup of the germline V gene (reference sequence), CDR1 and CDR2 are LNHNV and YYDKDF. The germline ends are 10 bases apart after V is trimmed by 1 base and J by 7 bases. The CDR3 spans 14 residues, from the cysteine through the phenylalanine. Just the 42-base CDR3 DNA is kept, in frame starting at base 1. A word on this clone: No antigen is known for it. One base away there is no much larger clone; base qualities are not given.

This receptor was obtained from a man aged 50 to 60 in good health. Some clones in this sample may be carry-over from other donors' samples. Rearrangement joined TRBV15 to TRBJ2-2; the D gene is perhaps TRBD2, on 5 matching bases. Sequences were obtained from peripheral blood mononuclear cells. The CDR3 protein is CATSRVSERGELFF. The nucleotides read TGTGCCACCAGCAGAGTTAGCGAACGCGGGGAGCTGTTTTTT.